This TCR beta chain stems from a study of CD8+ T cells in alopecia areata. In the study overall: Treated patients took oral tofacitinib at 5 to 10 mg twice daily.

Extracted RNA was reverse transcribed into cDNA, the sequencing template. The data were produced by immunoSEQ multiplex PCR, yet TCRdb's version contains in-frame clones alone and is incomplete. This table holds some 100,000 clones, roughly two fifths found once. A remark on this clone: Its antigen remains unidentified.

Study-level findings and limits: Mice gave a clearer picture of TCR sharing than patients did, possibly for HLA-related reasons.

The authors sorted CD4+ and CD8+ T cells from PBMCs. Material: CD4+ T cells sorted from blood. The origin of this receptor is a human donor with alopecia areata.

CDR3 in DNA: TGCAGCGTTGAACCTAGAGGAGCTCCTGGGGAGCTGTTTTTT. Translation gives CSVEPRGAPGELFF. The chain combines TRBV29-1 with TRBJ2-2; D is undetermined. The germline CDR1 and CDR2 sequences are SQVTM and ANQGSEA. The CDR3 has 14 amino acids. With 2 bases removed from V and 8 bases from J, the gap between germline ends came to 15 bases.